This TCR beta chain was profiled in a study of cytomegalovirus exposure and HLA in healthy donors. About the research overall: HLA-typed donors were the source of approximately 80 million unique TCRs, which an early data release held. General observations from the study: Researchers counted some 150 TCR beta chains as cytomegalovirus-associated. A later analysis found TCR association rates differed by HLA locus, highest for DRB1 and lowest for HLA-C. In a later analysis, CMV-associated beta chains were mostly HLA-associated, it appeared.

Vbeta (60) and Jbeta (13) primers were used in the PCR. Libraries were prepared by immunoSEQ multiplex PCR; TCRdb keeps only in-frame clonotypes and omits some of them. The sample consists of about 150,000 clones, more than 75% of them appearing once. The germline gives CDR1 SSHAT, CDR2 FNYEAQ (reference sequence). The CDR3 has 14 residues. V gave up 2 bases and J gave up 2 bases, with 9 bases separating them. As for this clone: Its cognate antigen is unknown.

The chain has TRBV7-7 and TRBJ2-5; no clear D gene. This TCR came from a man younger than 45 in good health and CMV-seronegative. The source material was PBMCs. CDR3 DNA: TGTGCCAGCAGCTTATCCCAGGCACAAGAGACCCAGTACTTC. It is translated as CASSLSQAQETQYF.